In this sample, the clone carrying this TCR beta chain turned up many times. Researchers barred patients who had uncontrolled infection, other autoimmune disease, pregnancy or lactation. The data originate from a study of T cells in Graves' hyperthyroidism and ophthalmopathy. RNA transcripts served as the template for amplifying TCR beta CDR3 regions. The TCR CDR3 was amplified in a first-round RT-PCR using the HTBI primer set. One entry per CDR3 protein results from TCRdb running MiXCR on the multiplex PCR reads. Among fewer than 750,000 distinct CDR3 sequences listed, about 14% were seen once. Germline values: CDR1 DFQATT, CDR2 SNEGSKA (reference sequence). The CDR3 runs 12 residues.

Sequenced material: blood. The J gene is TRBJ2-5, the V gene TRBV20-1, with 7 positions matching TRBD2. The TCR sequence derives from a woman between 40 and 50 years old with Graves' ophthalmopathy. The CDR3 nucleotides read TGCAGGGCTGGGACTACACAAGAGACCCAGTACTTC. Protein sequence: CRAGTTQETQYF.